This TCR beta chain was documented in a study of OX40 agonist ivuxolimab in advanced cancers. CDR1 is SEHNR, CDR2 FQNEAQ, per germline (reference sequence). Trimming took 0 bases from V and 8 from J, leaving 22 bases between them. The CDR3 sequence is 17 residues long. Sequencing was performed with immunoSEQ multiplex PCR; in TCRdb, only in-frame clones are kept and a portion is missing. The sample gives approximately 90,000 clones, roughly 88% of which show up once; approximately 0.3% is in the top ten. The V gene is TRBV7-9, the J gene TRBJ1-2; D is ambiguous. The TCR comes from an adult with an advanced solid tumor such as melanoma, head and neck, liver or kidney cancer. The sample in question was CD4+ or CD8+ T cells sorted from blood, obtained in a trial of the OX40 agonist ivuxolimab. CDR3 sequence (DNA): TGTGCCAGCAGCTTAGCGCTAATCCGACCCGGGAGCGTCGGCTACACCTTC. Amino acids: CASSLALIRPGSVGYTF.